Below, one T cell receptor beta chain is given with its context. CDR3 length: 14 residues. Germline CDR1 is MNHEY and CDR2 is SMNVEV (reference sequence). V lost 0 bases and J 6 bases, leaving 9 bases between the germline ends. Produced via immunoSEQ multiplex PCR; TCRdb's table is partial and in-frame only. This sample has over 55,000 clones, with about 79% found just once. This entry comes from a study of glioma-infiltrating T cells after dendritic cell vaccination. Time point here: after dendritic cell vaccination, including at tumor progression/relapse. Fresh-frozen tumor tissue and more than two years of survival data were available for all.

This TCR derives from a human donor with glioblastoma. The chain has TRBV27 and TRBJ1-5; D is unresolved. This specimen was blood, taken after dendritic cell vaccination. Written as DNA, the CDR3 is TGTGCCAGCAGTTTATCGATCCGGGGTCAGCCCCAGCATTTT. Its translation: CASSLSIRGQPQHF.